The 21 T cell receptor beta chains reported below all come from one sample, sequenced in a study of cytomegalovirus exposure and HLA in healthy donors. Researchers ran the PCR with 60 Vbeta and 13 Jbeta primers. Generated by immunoSEQ multiplex PCR, the TCRdb table keeps only in-frame clones and is missing some. The sample holds 97,000 or so clones; roughly 85% are singletons and the top ten take just over 2.5%. Specimen: PBMCs. The receptors were sampled from a man aged 35 to 55 in good health and CMV-seronegative.

The CDR3 here is CASSGRGGDNEQFF. As DNA, the CDR3 is TGTGCCAGCAGCGGACGGGGAGGCGACAATGAGCAGTTCTTC. This rearrangement joins TRBV7-2 to TRBJ2-1; tentatively, D is TRBD2 (6 bases). Germline V gene lookup returns CDR1 SGHTA and CDR2 FQGNSA. This CDR3 has 14 amino acids. The V and J ends lost 5 bases and 5 bases respectively, with 13 bases between them.

This rearrangement joins TRBV6-5 to TRBJ2-7, with D possibly matching TRBD2 (5 bases). The V end was cut by 2 bases, the J end by 0 bases, with 8 bases between. Germline assignment: CDR1 MNHEY and CDR2 SVGAGI. The CDR3 sequence is 14 residues long. CDR3 loop: CASSYDRGSYEQYF. CDR3 in DNA: TGTGCCAGCAGTTACGATCGGGGCTCCTACGAGCAGTACTTC.

This rearrangement joins TRBV7-9 to TRBJ2-3, with TRBD2 matching over 9 bases. V lost 5 bases to trimming and J lost 8 bases; unmatched junction nucleotides: 8. Looked up from germline, CDR1 is SEHNR and CDR2 is FQNEAQ (reference sequence). The CDR3 covers 14 residues. CDR3 region: CASSRGLAGFTQYF. The CDR3 nucleotides are TGTGCCAGCAGCCGGGGACTAGCCGGATTTACGCAGTATTTT.

As to this clone: This specimen includes other DNA sequences encoding the same CDR3. This rearrangement joins TRBV10-3 to TRBJ2-2; a possible D gene is TRBD2 (6 bases). The germline V gene encodes CDR1 ENHRY and CDR2 SYGVKD. The CDR3 runs 15 residues. V dropped 7 bases and J dropped 0 bases, with 12 bases sitting between them. The CDR3 loop reads CAINQGLANTGELFF. The DNA of the CDR3 is TGTGCCATCAATCAGGGACTGGCGAACACCGGGGAGCTGTTTTTT.

The chain combines TRBV7-9 with TRBJ2-3; D uncertain. Deletions cut 6 bases from V and 6 bases from J, with 10 bases between. The germline CDR1 and CDR2 sequences are SEHNR and FQNEAQ (reference sequence). The CDR3 runs to 12 residues. As DNA, the CDR3 is TGTGCCAGCAGTCCGTTATCGGATACGCAGTATTTT. This encodes CASSPLSDTQYF.

The rearrangement links TRBV28 to TRBJ2-7, with D possibly matching TRBD1 (5 bases). Germline V gene lookup returns CDR1 MDHEN and CDR2 SYDVKM. The CDR3 length is 14 residues. The V gene lost 3 bases and the J gene lost 2 bases, with 11 bases spanning the gap. CDR3 nucleotide sequence: TGTGCCAGCAGTTTGGGCAGGGCAACCTACGAGCAGTACTTC. Translation: CASSLGRATYEQYF.

The V gene is TRBV19, the J gene TRBJ2-3, with a possible D match to TRBD2 (6 bases). The CDR3 consists of 14 residues. Trimming took off 5 bases at V and 1 base at J, with 10 bases between the two ends. Germline-derived CDR1 and CDR2 are LNHDA and SQIVND (reference sequence). The DNA of the CDR3 is TGTGCCAGTAGTCTGGGACTCGGCACAGATACGCAGTATTTT. This encodes CASSLGLGTDTQYF.

The chain links TRBV7-8 to TRBJ1-5, with D possibly being TRBD1 (6 bases). Trimming stripped 7 bases from V and 9 bases from J, with 25 bases between. Germline lookup yields CDR1 SGHVS and CDR2 FQNEAQ. The CDR3 sequence is 16 residues long. The CDR3 protein is CASTLSAGQNQRPQHF. In DNA, the CDR3 is TGTGCCAGCACCCTATCGGCCGGACAGAATCAACGGCCCCAGCATTTT.

This chain uses TRBV15 with TRBJ2-7, with TRBD1 as a possible D gene (6 bases). CDR1 is LNHNV, CDR2 YYDKDF, per germline (reference sequence). The ends were cut back, 0 bases at V and 3 bases at J, with 15 bases in the middle. The CDR3 sequence is 16 residues long. This chain's CDR3 is CATSREQGTGDYEQYF. CDR3 nucleotide sequence: TGTGCCACCAGCAGAGAACAGGGTACTGGAGACTACGAGCAGTACTTC.

The chain employs TRBV5-1 and TRBJ2-5; D gene unclear. This CDR3 is 11 amino acids long. Per germline, CDR1 SGHRS and CDR2 YFSETQ. V was cut by 4 bases and J by 5 bases, with 6 bases left in between. The CDR3: CASSKAETQYF. CDR3 in DNA: TGCGCCAGCAGCAAAGCTGAGACCCAGTACTTC. The whole variable domain, remainder taken from reference TRBV5-1 and TRBJ2-5, is KAGVTQTPRYLIKTRGQQVTLSCSPISGHRSVSWYQQTPGQGLQFLFEYFSETQRNKGNFPGRFSGRQFSNSRSEMNVSTLELGDSALYLCASSKAETQYFGPGTRLLVL.

This clone came up a few times. This chain joins TRBV11-3 and TRBJ2-3; 7 bases are a match to TRBD2. After removal of 1 base from V and 2 bases from J, the junction contained 9 bases not matched to a gene. The germline V gene has CDR1 SGHNT and CDR2 YENEEA. This CDR3 contains 17 residues. The CDR3 region is CASSLGYAGDSTDTQYF. The CDR3, as DNA: TGTGCCAGCAGCTTAGGCTACGCGGGGGATTCCACAGATACGCAGTATTTT.

This clone came up a few times. The chain combines TRBV18 with TRBJ1-1, with unresolved D. V was trimmed by 6 bases and J by 1 base, leaving 12 bases between them. The CDR3 is 14 amino acids. Germline loops: CDR1 KGHSH, CDR2 LQKENI. The CDR3 protein is CASSLSRGNTEAFF. The CDR3 region has the DNA TGTGCCAGCTCGTTGTCTCGGGGGAACACTGAAGCTTTCTTT.

The V and J genes are TRBV5-1 and TRBJ1-5, with 7 nucleotides matching TRBD1. Trimming at V came to 0 bases and at J to 7 bases, leaving 4 bases not matched to a gene. The CDR3 contains 14 residues. CDR1 is SGHRS and CDR2 is YFSETQ in the germline V gene. The CDR3 DNA reads as TGCGCCAGCAGCTTGGGAAACAGGGGCCAGCCCCAGCATTTT. Protein: CASSLGNRGQPQHF.

This clone has more than one count but fewer than ten. This chain connects TRBV7-3 to TRBJ2-3; 9 positions match TRBD2. Germline V gives CDR1 SGHTA, CDR2 FQGTGA. The CDR3 totals 16 residues. Trimming cost V 2 bases and J 4 bases; bases outside gene matches: 7. CDR3 region: CASSLRRGGVADTQYF. Here the CDR3 DNA reads TGTGCCAGCAGCTTACGGCGGGGGGGCGTCGCAGATACGCAGTATTTT.

The chain's CDR3 is CASSYRTGVVETQYF. In DNA, the CDR3 is TGCGCCAGCAGCTACCGGACAGGGGTGGTGGAGACCCAGTACTTC. The chain recombines TRBV4-1 with TRBJ2-5; TRBD1 matches at 9 bases. There are 15 residues in the CDR3. Germline CDR1 MGHRA, CDR2 YSYEKL. Losses at the gene ends were 5 bases for V and 5 bases for J; bases not matched to a gene: 9.

V gene TRBV29-1 combines with J gene TRBJ1-1; weak D call: TRBD1 (6 bases). This CDR3 region has 12 residues. Germline V lookup: CDR1 SQVTM, CDR2 ANQGSEA. The V gene lost 6 bases and the J gene lost 1 base, with 9 bases spanning the gap. In nucleotides, the CDR3 is TGCAGCGTCGACAGGTGGAACACTGAAGCTTTCTTT. As protein: CSVDRWNTEAFF.

The chain couples TRBV27 to TRBJ2-7; 15 bases are shared with TRBD2. Germline CDR1 is MNHEY and CDR2 is SMNVEV (reference sequence). J lost 4 bases, V lost 6 bases, and 4 bases had no gene match. The CDR3 spans 15 residues. CDR3 nucleotide sequence: TGTGCCAGCAGAGGACTAGCGGGGGGGCGATACGAGCAGTACTTC. It encodes CASRGLAGGRYEQYF.

The chain couples TRBV5-1 to TRBJ2-2; 7 nucleotides match TRBD2. This CDR3 is built from 14 residues. Germline V gives CDR1 SGHRS, CDR2 YFSETQ. Losses at the gene ends were 6 bases for V and 6 bases for J; bases not matched to a gene: 8. CDR3 protein: CASNSGGGAGELFF. Written as DNA, the CDR3 is TGCGCCAGCAACTCCGGTGGGGGGGCCGGGGAGCTGTTTTTT.

This sequence joins TRBV2 and TRBJ2-5; D call uncertain. The germline V and J ends were trimmed by 6 bases and 5 bases, with 7 bases remaining between them. Germline CDR1 is SNHLY and CDR2 is FYNNEI. The CDR3 runs to 11 residues. The CDR3 sequence: CASRFEETQYF. The CDR3 DNA reads TGTGCCAGCAGGTTCGAGGAGACCCAGTACTTC.

The chain joins TRBV4-1 to TRBJ1-6; D not certain. The CDR3 loop spans 16 amino acids. V dropped 4 bases and J dropped 8 bases, with 18 bases sitting between them. Germline CDR1 and CDR2: MGHRA and YSYEKL. CDR3 in amino acids: CASSPQDIPFYSPLHF. The DNA of the CDR3 is TGCGCCAGCAGCCCCCAAGACATCCCCTTCTATTCACCCCTCCACTTT.

The chain couples TRBV7-2 to TRBJ2-1; 8 positions agree with TRBD2. This CDR3 contains 14 residues. Germline values: CDR1 SGHTA, CDR2 FQGNSA. Trimming cost V 1 base and J 10 bases; bases outside gene matches: 6. CDR3 region: CASSLVRGGGEQFF. The CDR3 DNA follows: TGTGCCAGCAGCTTAGTCAGGGGCGGGGGGGAGCAGTTCTTC.